Shown below are 15 T cell receptor beta chains from a single sample sequenced in a study of identical twins. From the 5' RACE reads, TCRdb called clonotypes with MiXCR, one entry per CDR3 protein. Altogether 200,000 to 300,000 distinct CDR3 sequences are present, roughly a tenth being singletons, with the ten largest covering 9% to 10%. Sequencing was performed on memory T cells sorted from blood. The receptors originated from a man aged 45-60 years in good health.

In this sample, this clonotype turned up a few times. V and J are TRBV2 and TRBJ2-7; 7 positions agree with TRBD2. Per the germline V gene, CDR1 is SNHLY and CDR2 is FYNNEI. The CDR3 has 18 residues. V shed 5 bases, J shed 2 bases, and the junction held 18 bases outside the gene matches. The CDR3 here is CASSSSGWVRETTYEQYF. DNA of the CDR3: TGTGCCAGCAGTAGCAGCGGTTGGGTGCGGGAGACCACCTACGAGCAGTACTTC.

This clonotype was counted ten times or more. This chain connects TRBV24-1 to TRBJ2-1; 15 bases align to TRBD2. This CDR3 region has 17 residues. Germline trimming cut 2 bases from V and 10 bases from J; bases unmatched to any gene: 8. Germline V gives CDR1 KGHDR, CDR2 SFDVKD. CDR3 nucleotides: TGTGCCACCAGTGATTCCCGGACTAGCGGGAGGGGACAGGAGCAGTTCTTC. Its protein is CATSDSRTSGRGQEQFF.

This clonotype was picked up many times. This chain uses TRBV24-1 with TRBJ1-5, with D uncertain. Germline V CDR1 and CDR2: KGHDR, SFDVKD. The V end lost 6 bases, the J end lost 4 bases, and 6 bases lay between the germline ends. The CDR3 has 12 residues. In nucleotides, the CDR3 is TGTGCCACCAGTATCAGTAATCAGCCCCAGCATTTT. Protein: CATSISNQPQHF.

In this sample, this clonotype turned up many times. The CDR3 DNA is TGTGCCAGCAGCCAACCCATGGGGGCGGGACTTAGCAATCAGCCCCAGCATTTT. It yields the protein CASSQPMGAGLSNQPQHF. The V and J genes are TRBV11-2 and TRBJ1-5; TRBD1 might be the D (6 bases). Germline CDR1 and CDR2: SGHAT and FQNNGV. The CDR3 spans 18 residues. Trimming cost V 5 bases and J 0 bases, with 20 bases left between them.

The J gene is TRBJ2-2, the V gene TRBV10-3; 8 bases are a match to TRBD1. The CDR3 sequence is 14 residues long. J gave up 3 bases and V 4 bases, and 1 base lay outside the gene matches. CDR1 is ENHRY, CDR2 SYGVKD, per germline. Here the CDR3 DNA reads TGTGCCATCAGTGTGACAGGGGACACCGGGGAGCTGTTTTTT. As protein: CAISVTGDTGELFF.

Many counts were recorded for this clonotype. The chain recombines TRBV11-2 with TRBJ2-2; D not resolved. Germline CDR1 is SGHAT and CDR2 is FQNNGV. V lost 5 bases, J lost 5 bases, and 6 bases lay in between. The CDR3 spans 12 residues. The CDR3 protein is CASSLMTGELFF. CDR3 nucleotides: TGTGCCAGCAGCCTAATGACCGGGGAGCTGTTTTTT.

This clonotype was counted at least ten times. This chain joins TRBV2 and TRBJ2-1; 15 nucleotides match TRBD2. Losses at the gene ends were 2 bases for V and 4 bases for J; bases not matched to a gene: 3. This CDR3 has 17 amino acids. CDR1 and CDR2 (germline): SNHLY, FYNNEI. The CDR3 here is CASSESGLAGGYNEQFF. The CDR3, as DNA: TGTGCCAGCAGTGAATCCGGACTAGCGGGAGGGTACAATGAGCAGTTCTTC.

V usage is TRBV15 and J usage is TRBJ2-2, with D tentatively TRBD1 (6 bases). The CDR3 spans 17 residues. Germline assignment: CDR1 LNHNV and CDR2 YYDKDF (reference sequence). V lost 6 bases and J 0 bases, leaving 17 bases between the germline ends. CDR3 sequence reads: CATSLFRGAANTGELFF. The CDR3 nucleotides read TGTGCCACCAGTTTATTCAGGGGAGCAGCGAACACCGGGGAGCTGTTTTTT. The full variable domain, rest sourced from reference TRBV15 and TRBJ2-2, is DAMVIQNPRYQVTQFGKPVTLSCSQTLNHNVMYWYQQKSSQAPKLLFHYYDKDFNNEADTPDNFQSRRPNTSFCFLDIRSPGLGDTAMYLCATSLFRGAANTGELFFGEGSRLTVL.

There are many counts of this clonotype. The gene calls are TRBV10-3 and TRBJ1-2; a weak D match, TRBD1 (5 bases). Trimming took 10 bases from V and 4 from J, leaving 16 bases between them. Germline CDR1 reads ENHRY; CDR2 reads SYGVKD. The CDR3 runs to 13 residues. The CDR3 DNA sequence: TGTGCCACGTCTGACCCGGGGCTCTATGGCTACACCTTC. As protein: CATSDPGLYGYTF.

The table lists this clonotype with many counts. The chain is built from TRBV5-5 and TRBJ2-3, with D possibly TRBD1 on 6 matching bases. This CDR3 comprises 15 residues. Per the germline V gene, CDR1 is SGHKS and CDR2 is YYEKEE (reference sequence). Trimming pared 0 bases from V and 4 bases from J, leaving 12 bases between. As DNA, the CDR3 is TGTGCCAGCAGCTTGGATGGGGGCACCGCAGATACGCAGTATTTT. Translated, it gives CASSLDGGTADTQYF.

This sequence joins TRBV20-1 and TRBJ2-1, with 10 bases lining up with TRBD2. Germline V lookup: CDR1 DFQATT, CDR2 SNEGSKA (reference sequence). CDR3 size: 17 residues. With 1 base clipped from V and 2 bases from J, the junction kept 8 bases outside the gene matches. CDR3 DNA sequence: TGCAGTGCTAGAGTAGGACTAGCGGTGGGGGCCTACAATGAGCAGTTCTTC. This codes for CSARVGLAVGAYNEQFF.

CDR3 region: CASSQDSGGPYYGYTF. The CDR3 DNA reads TGCGCCAGCAGCCAAGATTCGGGGGGCCCATACTATGGCTACACCTTC. The J gene is TRBJ1-2, the V gene TRBV4-3, with D possibly matching TRBD1 (6 bases). In germline, CDR1 is LGHNA, CDR2 YSLEER. The CDR3 is made up of 16 amino acids. Trimming took 0 bases from V and 3 from J, leaving 14 bases between them.

The chain links TRBV6-2 or TRBV6-3 to TRBJ2-3; 12 bases align to TRBD2. Losses at the gene ends were 6 bases for V and 11 bases for J; bases not matched to a gene: 15. This CDR3 is built from 16 residues. From germline, CDR1 is MNHEY and CDR2 SVGEGT. For the CDR3, the DNA is TGTGCCAGCAGGGGGTTTGCTAGCGGGGGGGGTCTTCTGCAGTATTTT. Its translation: CASRGFASGGGLLQYF.

The chain combines TRBV7-6 with TRBJ2-2; D is possibly TRBD1 (5 bases). V was trimmed by 2 bases and J by 1 base, leaving 14 bases between them. The germline V gene encodes CDR1 SGHVS and CDR2 FNYEAQ. This CDR3 comprises 17 residues. CDR3 region: CASSLKKGQGNTGELFF. The CDR3 DNA reads TGTGCCAGCAGCTTAAAGAAGGGGCAGGGGAACACCGGGGAGCTGTTTTTT.

The J gene is TRBJ2-6, the V gene TRBV20-1, with D perhaps matching TRBD2 (6 bases). The CDR3 covers 14 residues. Trimming shortened V by 6 bases and J by 0 bases, and 9 bases separated the two germline ends. Germline CDR1 DFQATT, CDR2 SNEGSKA (reference sequence). In nucleotides, the CDR3 is TGCAGTGCGCGGGACTTCTCTGGGGCCAACGTCCTGACTTTC. It translates to CSARDFSGANVLTF.